Each of the 11 T cell receptor beta chains below was sequenced from the same sample in a study of shared clonotypes between healthy human individuals. Assay used: immunoSEQ multiplex PCR; TCRdb lists only in-frame clones, some missing. This sample has 190,000 or so clones; approximately 61% occur once, and the top ten carry about 9.4%. Input material: memory CD4+ T cells sorted from blood. As for subset: CD45RA-negative fraction. Source of these receptors: a man aged 30 to 39 in good health.

The chain uses TRBV9 and TRBJ2-1; maybe TRBD2 (5 bases). This CDR3 is 15 amino acids long. From germline, CDR1 is SGDLS and CDR2 YYNGEE. V lost 2 bases to trimming and J lost 4 bases, with 13 bases between them. The CDR3: CASSVGTSGYNEQFF. CDR3 nucleotides: TGTGCCAGCAGCGTTGGAACTTCGGGATACAATGAGCAGTTCTTC. The whole variable domain, filled in from reference TRBV9 and TRBJ2-1, reads DSGVTQTPKHLITATGQRVTLRCSPRSGDLSVYWYQQSLDQGLQFLIQYYNGEERAKGNILERFSAQQFPDLHSELNLSSLELGDSALYFCASSVGTSGYNEQFFGPGTRLTVL.

This clone was observed a single time. The rearrangement uses TRBV15 and TRBJ2-1, with TRBD1 matching 8 bases. The germline CDR1 and CDR2 sequences are LNHNV and YYDKDF (reference sequence). The CDR3 covers 14 residues. J lost 3 bases, V lost 8 bases, and 6 bases had no gene match. The CDR3 spells CATLGTGGYNEQFF. DNA of the CDR3: TGTGCCACCCTTGGCACAGGGGGCTACAATGAGCAGTTCTTC.

J is TRBJ1-2 and V is TRBV27, with D uncertain. Germline CDR1 is MNHEY and CDR2 is SMNVEV (reference sequence). V was trimmed by 5 bases and J by 5 bases, leaving 6 bases between them. The CDR3 runs to 11 residues. The CDR3 sequence: CASSPYYGYTF. CDR3 coding DNA: TGTGCCAGCAGTCCGTATTATGGCTACACCTTC.

The chain uses TRBV11-2 and TRBJ2-3, with 10 nucleotides matching TRBD2. The V gene end was trimmed by 0 bases and the J gene end by 1 base; junction bases not matched to a gene: 4. This CDR3 region has 17 residues. Germline values: CDR1 SGHAT, CDR2 FQNNGV. The CDR3 spells CASSLDSGLAGTDTQYF. The CDR3 bases are TGTGCCAGCAGCTTAGATTCAGGACTAGCGGGCACAGATACGCAGTATTTT. Drawing the rest from reference TRBV11-2 and TRBJ2-3, the complete variable domain is EAGVAQSPRYKIIEKRQSVAFWCNPISGHATLYWYQQILGQGPKLLIQFQNNGVVDDSQLPKDRFSAERLKGVDSTLKIQPAKLEDSAVYLCASSLDSGLAGTDTQYFGPGTRLTVL.

The rearrangement links TRBV7-9 to TRBJ1-1; tentative D call: TRBD1 (5 bases). The CDR3 contains 12 residues. V gave up 10 bases and J gave up 6 bases, with 15 bases separating them. In germline, CDR1 is SEHNR, CDR2 FQNEAQ (reference sequence). CDR3 residues: CATHKGPSEAFF. CDR3 nucleotides: TGTGCCACCCACAAGGGACCGTCTGAAGCTTTCTTT.

V usage is TRBV5-4 and J usage is TRBJ2-3; D gene ambiguous. Germline-derived CDR1 and CDR2 are SGHNT and YYREEE (reference sequence). Between the trimmed V and J ends, which lost 4 bases and 3 bases, there was a span of 15 bases. The CDR3 is made up of 15 amino acids. The CDR3 region has the DNA TGTGCCAGCAGCCCCGGGTTGCAGCTAACAGATACGCAGTATTTT. Its translation is CASSPGLQLTDTQYF.

This clone was observed a single time. The genes are TRBV4-2 and TRBJ2-2, with D perhaps matching TRBD1 or TRBD2 (6 bases each). CDR3 length: 14 amino acids. Germline CDR1 and CDR2: LGHNA and YNFKEQ. Trimming pared 4 bases from V and 5 bases from J, leaving 11 bases between. CDR3 sequence: CASSRLGGTGELFF. The CDR3 region has the DNA TGTGCCAGCAGCCGCCTAGGGGGGACCGGGGAGCTGTTTTTT.

The chain joins TRBV28 to TRBJ2-7, with TRBD1 identical over 11 bases. Germline lookup yields CDR1 MDHEN and CDR2 SYDVKM. This CDR3 comprises 15 residues. J lost 8 bases, V lost 7 bases, and 13 bases had no gene match. For the CDR3, the DNA is TGTGCCAGCACACATACCGGGACAGGGGGGTTAAAGCAGTACTTC. Its protein is CASTHTGTGGLKQYF.

In its sample, this clone was seen a few times. The chain joins TRBV5-1 to TRBJ2-3; unclear D gene. The CDR3 spans 12 residues. Germline V lookup: CDR1 SGHRS, CDR2 YFSETQ. Trimming took 0 bases from V and 4 from J, leaving 3 bases between them. CDR3 bases: TGCGCCAGCAGCTTGGTGGCAGATACGCAGTATTTT. Residues: CASSLVADTQYF. Together with reference TRBV5-1 and TRBJ2-3, the CDR3 gives the full variable domain: KAGVTQTPRYLIKTRGQQVTLSCSPISGHRSVSWYQQTPGQGLQFLFEYFSETQRNKGNFPGRFSGRQFSNSRSEMNVSTLELGDSALYLCASSLVADTQYFGPGTRLTVL.

The chain combines TRBV5-5 with TRBJ1-3; no clear D gene. Germline V lookup: CDR1 SGHKS, CDR2 YYEKEE (reference sequence). The CDR3 has 15 residues. The V gene lost 3 bases and the J gene lost 2 bases, with 12 bases spanning the gap. The DNA of the CDR3 is TGTGCCAGCAGCTCACTGGGTACGGCTGGAAACACCATATATTTT. This gives the protein CASSSLGTAGNTIYF.

The V and J genes are TRBV28 and TRBJ2-7; no firm D call. The ends were cut back, 7 bases at V and 1 base at J, with 8 bases in the middle. Germline CDR1 is MDHEN and CDR2 is SYDVKM. The CDR3 sequence is 12 residues long. CDR3 residues: CASIGNSYEQYF. CDR3 coding DNA: TGTGCCAGCATTGGCAATTCCTACGAGCAGTACTTC.